The clone carrying this TCR beta chain was seen a few times. The antigen is undetermined. Isolated RNA was reverse transcribed in full, so expressed TCRB transcripts were sequenced. Assay: immunoSEQ multiplex PCR; the TCRdb copy retains only in-frame clones and omits some. The table has about 250,000 clones, about 11% seen once. This specimen comes from a study of beta chain features in type 1 diabetes. Findings of the study overall: The study notes PCR might favor shorter templates equally in patients and controls. The study found fewer insertions and more deletions at VDJ junctions in type 1 diabetes patients. Among patients with Type 1 diabetes, TCRB CDR3s were moderately but significantly shorter in every one of the four CD4+ subsets. Naive, central memory and Treg TCRB repertoires appeared more alike in patients than in healthy donors.

In germline, CDR1 is KGHSH, CDR2 LQKENI. The CDR3 runs to 16 residues. Between the trimmed V and J ends, which lost 3 bases and 5 bases, there was a span of 20 bases. The chain uses TRBV18 and TRBJ2-7; D may be TRBD1 (5 bases). This clonotype originated in a man aged 30 to 39 with type 1 diabetes. The sequencing sample was made of naive CD4+ T cells from blood. CDR3 in amino acids: CASSPAVAGLSDEQYF. The CDR3 DNA sequence: TGTGCCAGCTCACCCGCAGTAGCAGGGTTGAGCGACGAGCAGTACTTC.